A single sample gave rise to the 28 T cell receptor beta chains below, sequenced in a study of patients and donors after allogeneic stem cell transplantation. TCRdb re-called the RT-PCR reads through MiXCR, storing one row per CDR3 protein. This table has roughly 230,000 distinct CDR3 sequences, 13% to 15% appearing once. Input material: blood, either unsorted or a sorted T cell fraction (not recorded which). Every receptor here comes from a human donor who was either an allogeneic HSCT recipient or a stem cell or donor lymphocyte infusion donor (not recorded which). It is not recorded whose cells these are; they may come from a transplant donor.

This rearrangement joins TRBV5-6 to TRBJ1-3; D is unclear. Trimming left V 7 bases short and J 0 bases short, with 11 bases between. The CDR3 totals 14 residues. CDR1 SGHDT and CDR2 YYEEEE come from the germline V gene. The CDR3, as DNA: TGTGCCAGCGGACGAGACGCCTCTGGAAACACCATATATTTT. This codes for CASGRDASGNTIYF.

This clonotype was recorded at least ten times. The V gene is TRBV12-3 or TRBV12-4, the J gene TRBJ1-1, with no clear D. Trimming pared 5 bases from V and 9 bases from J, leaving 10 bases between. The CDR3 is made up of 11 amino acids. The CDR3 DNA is TGTGCCAGCAGTAACAGATTACAAGCTTTCTTT. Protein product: CASSNRLQAFF.

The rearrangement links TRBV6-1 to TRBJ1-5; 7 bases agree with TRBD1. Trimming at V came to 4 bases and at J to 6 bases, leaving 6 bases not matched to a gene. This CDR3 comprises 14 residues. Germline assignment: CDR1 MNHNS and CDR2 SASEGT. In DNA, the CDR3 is TGTGCCAGCAGTGCCACAGGGGTCGCTCAGCCCCAGCATTTT. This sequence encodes CASSATGVAQPQHF.

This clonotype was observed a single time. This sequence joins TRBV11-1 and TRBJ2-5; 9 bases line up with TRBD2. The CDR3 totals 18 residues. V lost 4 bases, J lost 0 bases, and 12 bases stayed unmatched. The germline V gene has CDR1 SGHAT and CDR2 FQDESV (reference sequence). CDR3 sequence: CASSSLPGAGGYQETQYF. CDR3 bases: TGTGCCAGCAGCTCACTCCCGGGAGCGGGAGGCTACCAAGAGACCCAGTACTTC.

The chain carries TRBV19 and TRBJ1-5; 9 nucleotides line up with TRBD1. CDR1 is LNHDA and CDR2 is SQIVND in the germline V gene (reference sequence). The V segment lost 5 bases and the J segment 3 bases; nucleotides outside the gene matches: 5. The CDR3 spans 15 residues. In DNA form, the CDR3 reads TGTGCCAGTAGTGCCGGGACAGGGAACAATCAGCCCCAGCATTTT. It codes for CASSAGTGNNQPQHF.

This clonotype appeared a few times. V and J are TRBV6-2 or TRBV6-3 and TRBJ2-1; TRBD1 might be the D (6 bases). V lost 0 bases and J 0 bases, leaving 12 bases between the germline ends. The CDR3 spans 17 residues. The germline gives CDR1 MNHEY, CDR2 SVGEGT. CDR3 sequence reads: CASSYSRGKSSYNEQFF. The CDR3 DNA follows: TGTGCCAGCAGTTACTCGAGGGGGAAGAGCTCCTACAATGAGCAGTTCTTC.

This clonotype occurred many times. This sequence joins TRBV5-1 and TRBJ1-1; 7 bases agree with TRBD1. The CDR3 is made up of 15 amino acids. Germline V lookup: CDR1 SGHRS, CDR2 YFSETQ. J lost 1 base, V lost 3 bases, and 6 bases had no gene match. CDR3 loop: CASSSVTGANTEAFF. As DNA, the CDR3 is TGCGCCAGCAGCTCGGTTACAGGGGCGAACACTGAAGCTTTCTTT.

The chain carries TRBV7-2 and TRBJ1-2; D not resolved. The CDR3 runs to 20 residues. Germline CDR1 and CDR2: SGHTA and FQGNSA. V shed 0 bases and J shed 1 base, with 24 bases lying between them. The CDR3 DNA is TGTGCCAGCAGCTTAGCGGTCCCTGGGATGACGGGGAGGGATAACTATGGCTACACCTTC. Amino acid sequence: CASSLAVPGMTGRDNYGYTF.

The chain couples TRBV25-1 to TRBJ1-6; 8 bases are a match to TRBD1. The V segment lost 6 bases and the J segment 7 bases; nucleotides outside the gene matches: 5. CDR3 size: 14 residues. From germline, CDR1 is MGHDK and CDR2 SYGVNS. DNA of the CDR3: TGTGCCAGCAGCTTAGGGACAGGCAATTCACCCCTCCACTTT. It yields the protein CASSLGTGNSPLHF.

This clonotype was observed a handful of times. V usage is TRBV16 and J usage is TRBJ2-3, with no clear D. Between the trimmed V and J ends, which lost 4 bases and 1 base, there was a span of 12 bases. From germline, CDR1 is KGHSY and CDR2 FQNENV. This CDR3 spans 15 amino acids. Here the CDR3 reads CASSPSRAGTDTQYF. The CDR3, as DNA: TGTGCCAGCAGCCCTTCGAGAGCTGGCACAGATACGCAGTATTTT.

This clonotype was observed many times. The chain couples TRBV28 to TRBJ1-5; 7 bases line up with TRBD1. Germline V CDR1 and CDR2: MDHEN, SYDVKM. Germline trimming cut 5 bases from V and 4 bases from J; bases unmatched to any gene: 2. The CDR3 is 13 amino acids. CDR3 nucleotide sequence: TGTGCCAGCAGTAGGGGACAGAATCAGCCCCAGCATTTT. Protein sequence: CASSRGQNQPQHF.

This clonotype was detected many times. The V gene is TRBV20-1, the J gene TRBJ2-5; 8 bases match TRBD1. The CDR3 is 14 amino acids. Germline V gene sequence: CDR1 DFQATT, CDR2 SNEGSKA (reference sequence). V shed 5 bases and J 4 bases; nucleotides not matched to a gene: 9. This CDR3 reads CSAEPQTGAETQYF. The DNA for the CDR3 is TGCAGTGCTGAGCCCCAGACAGGGGCAGAGACCCAGTACTTC.

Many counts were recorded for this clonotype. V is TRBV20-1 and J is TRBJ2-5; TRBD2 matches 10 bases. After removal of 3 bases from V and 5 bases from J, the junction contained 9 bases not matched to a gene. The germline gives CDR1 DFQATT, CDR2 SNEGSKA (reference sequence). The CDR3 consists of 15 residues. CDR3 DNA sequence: TGCAGTGCTAGTACTAGCGGGGCCCCGGGGGAGACCCAGTACTTC. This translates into CSASTSGAPGETQYF.

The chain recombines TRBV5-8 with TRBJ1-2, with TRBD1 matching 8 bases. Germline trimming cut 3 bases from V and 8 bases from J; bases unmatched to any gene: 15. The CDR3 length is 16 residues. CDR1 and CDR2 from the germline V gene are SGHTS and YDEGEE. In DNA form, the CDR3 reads TGTGCCAGCAGCTCCCATTTATGGTCCAGGGGGCTAGGCTACACCTTC. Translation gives CASSSHLWSRGLGYTF.

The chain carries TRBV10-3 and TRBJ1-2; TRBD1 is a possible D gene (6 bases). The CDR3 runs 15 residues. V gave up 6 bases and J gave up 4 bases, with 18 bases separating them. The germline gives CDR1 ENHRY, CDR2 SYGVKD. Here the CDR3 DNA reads TGTGCCATCAGATTCGACAGGCAGGGCGGCTATGGCTACACCTTC. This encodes CAIRFDRQGGYGYTF.

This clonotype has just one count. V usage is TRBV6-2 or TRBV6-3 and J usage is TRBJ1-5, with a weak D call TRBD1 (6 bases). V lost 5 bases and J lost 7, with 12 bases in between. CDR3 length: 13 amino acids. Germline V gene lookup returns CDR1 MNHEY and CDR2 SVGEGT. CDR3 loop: CASSTGKGQPQHF. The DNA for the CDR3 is TGTGCCAGCAGTACAGGGAAAGGCCAGCCCCAGCATTTT.

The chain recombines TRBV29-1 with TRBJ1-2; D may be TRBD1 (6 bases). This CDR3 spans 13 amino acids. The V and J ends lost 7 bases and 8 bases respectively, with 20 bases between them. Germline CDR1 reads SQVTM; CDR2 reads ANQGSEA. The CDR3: CSGSGTPSWGYTF. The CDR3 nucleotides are TGCAGCGGTTCCGGGACACCATCGTGGGGCTACACCTTC.

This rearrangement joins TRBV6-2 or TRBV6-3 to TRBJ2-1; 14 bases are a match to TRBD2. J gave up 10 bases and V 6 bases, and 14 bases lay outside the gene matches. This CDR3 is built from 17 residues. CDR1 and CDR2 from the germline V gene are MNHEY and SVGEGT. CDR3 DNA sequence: TGTGCCAGCAGCACTAAGAAGGGACTAGCGGGGGTAAGCGAGCAGTTCTTC. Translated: CASSTKKGLAGVSEQFF.

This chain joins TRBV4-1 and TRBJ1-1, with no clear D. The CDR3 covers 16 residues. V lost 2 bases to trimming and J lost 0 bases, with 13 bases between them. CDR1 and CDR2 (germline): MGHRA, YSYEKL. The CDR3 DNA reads TGCGCCAGCAGCCAACCCCCCAGCAGGATGAACACTGAAGCTTTCTTT. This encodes CASSQPPSRMNTEAFF.

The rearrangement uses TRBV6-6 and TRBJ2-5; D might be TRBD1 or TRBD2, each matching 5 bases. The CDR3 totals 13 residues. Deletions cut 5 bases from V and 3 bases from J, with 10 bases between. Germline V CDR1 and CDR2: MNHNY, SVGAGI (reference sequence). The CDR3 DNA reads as TGTGCCAGCAGTGGGGACGCGGAAGAGACCCAGTACTTC. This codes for CASSGDAEETQYF.

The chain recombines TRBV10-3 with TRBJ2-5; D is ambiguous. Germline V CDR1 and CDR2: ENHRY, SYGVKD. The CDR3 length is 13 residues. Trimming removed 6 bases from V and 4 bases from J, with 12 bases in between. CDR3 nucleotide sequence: TGTGCCATCAGCCCCTCAGCCGGAGAGACCCAGTACTTC. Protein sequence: CAISPSAGETQYF.

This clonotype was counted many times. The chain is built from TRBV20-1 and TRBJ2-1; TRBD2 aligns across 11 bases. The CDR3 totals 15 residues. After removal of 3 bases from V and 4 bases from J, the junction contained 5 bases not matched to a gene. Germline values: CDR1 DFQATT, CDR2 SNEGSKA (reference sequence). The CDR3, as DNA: TGCAGTGCTAGGCGACTAGCGGGAACTTACAATGAGCAGTTCTTC. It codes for CSARRLAGTYNEQFF.

The CDR3 loop is CASGLVLTGGGTEAFF. The CDR3, as DNA: TGTGCTAGTGGTTTGGTACTCACAGGGGGCGGGACTGAAGCTTTCTTT. V and J are TRBV12-5 and TRBJ1-1; TRBD1 agrees at 9 bases. V shed 0 bases and J 5 bases; nucleotides not matched to a gene: 7. CDR3 size: 16 residues. The germline V gene encodes CDR1 LGHNT and CDR2 FRNRAP.

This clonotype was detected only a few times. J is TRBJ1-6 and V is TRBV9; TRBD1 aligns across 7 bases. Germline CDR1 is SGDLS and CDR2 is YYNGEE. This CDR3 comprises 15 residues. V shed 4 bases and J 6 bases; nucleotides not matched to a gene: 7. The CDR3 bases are TGTGCCAGCAGCACAGAGACAGGGCCTAATTCACCCCTCCACTTT. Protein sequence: CASSTETGPNSPLHF.

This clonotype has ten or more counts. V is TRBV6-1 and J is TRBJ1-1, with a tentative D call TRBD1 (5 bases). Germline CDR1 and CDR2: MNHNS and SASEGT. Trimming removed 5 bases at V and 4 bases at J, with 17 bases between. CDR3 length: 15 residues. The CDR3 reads CASSSAVRQGTEAFF. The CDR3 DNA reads TGTGCCAGCAGTAGCGCCGTAAGGCAGGGCACTGAAGCTTTCTTT.

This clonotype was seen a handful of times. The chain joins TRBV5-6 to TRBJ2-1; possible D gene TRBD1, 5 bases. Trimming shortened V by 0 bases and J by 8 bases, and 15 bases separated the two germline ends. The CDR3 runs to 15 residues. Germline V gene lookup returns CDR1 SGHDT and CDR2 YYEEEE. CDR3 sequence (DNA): TGTGCCAGCAGCTTGGGGCAGTTTAGGGGTTATGAGCAGTTCTTC. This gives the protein CASSLGQFRGYEQFF.

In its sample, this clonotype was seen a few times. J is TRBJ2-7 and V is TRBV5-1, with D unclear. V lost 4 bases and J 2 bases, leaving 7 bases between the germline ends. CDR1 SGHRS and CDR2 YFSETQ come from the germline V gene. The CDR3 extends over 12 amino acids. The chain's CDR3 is CASSRKTYEQYF. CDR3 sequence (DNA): TGCGCCAGCAGCCGAAAAACCTACGAGCAGTACTTC.

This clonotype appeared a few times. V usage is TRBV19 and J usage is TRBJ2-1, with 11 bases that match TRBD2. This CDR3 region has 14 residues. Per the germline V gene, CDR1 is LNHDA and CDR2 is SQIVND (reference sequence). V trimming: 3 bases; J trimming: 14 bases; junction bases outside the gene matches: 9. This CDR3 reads CASSIGTSGTSEFF. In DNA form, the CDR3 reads TGTGCCAGTAGTATCGGGACTAGCGGTACCTCGGAGTTCTTC.